This T cell receptor beta chain was sequenced in a study of identifying expanded T cells in peripheral blood (dated by TCRdb to between 2017 and 2020). Concerning the study at large: Technical replicates were generated by sequencing separate aliquots of the same genomic DNA pool, and four replicates were compared pairwise. Paper-wide results and their limitations: The authors expected that biological variance in healthy repertoires might rise further over much longer intervals, such as months to years. The binomial model flagged approximately 1.2 differentially abundant clones between technical replicates, compared with about 16 over approximately 2 weeks and 19 over roughly 4 weeks. Variance in clone template counts between roughly two-week samples significantly increased with total template count across all healthy donors. Both the number of clones called differentially abundant and the false-positive rate were significantly reduced by the beta-binomial model across all healthy-donor time intervals.

No immune events, such as infections, were documented for the healthy donors during the collection period. To calibrate time-dependent variance in a beta-binomial model of T-cell clone differential abundance, blood repertoires from healthy donors were used as a training cohort. The training cohort was composed of approximately ten healthy donors, 3 female and 7 male. Donor ages ranged from about 29 to 65 years, with an average of roughly 47 years. Obtained from a commercial supplier, whole blood was collected from each healthy donor at three time points set around two weeks apart. For immunosequencing, genomic DNA was extracted from whole blood that had not been sorted. The immunoSEQ Assay, which relies on bias-controlled multiplex PCR amplification of genomic DNA, was used to profile TCRbeta CDR3 regions. On the authors' methods: The absolute abundance of each unique TCRbeta CDR3 region was quantified after sequences were collapsed and filtered. Differential abundance was tested with two models: a binomial (Fisher-equivalent) model and a beta-binomial model that adds time-dependent variance fitted from healthy donors. Clones with fewer than 5 combined templates were excluded, and clones with Benjamini-Hochberg FDR below 0.01 were called differentially abundant. Beta-binomial variance was modeled as a function of total template count across the two samples using the form v = (b*log(k)+a)^2. Held by TCRdb, this immuneACCESS table contains in-frame sequences only and omits some clones. Under half of the omission traces to an unresolved V gene where checked; the cause of the rest is unknown. V and J calls plus clone size are reproduced from that table; the DNA served to infer D and trimming. The sample data list over 80,000 clones, and about 90% of these were observed just once. In total, the top ten clones hold roughly 5.3% of the sample.

Concerning this clone itself: Which antigen it targets is not known. Base-call qualities are not available, and no considerably larger clone is one nucleotide away.

Including the terminal cysteine and phenylalanine, the CDR3 comprises 18 residues. Kept here is only the CDR3 DNA, which spans 54 bases and is read in frame from base 1. The germline V gene provides CDR1 SNHLY and CDR2 FYNNEI. V lost 7 bases and J lost 7 bases, and the count of bases not matched to a germline gene is 14. In this chain, TRBV2 is recombined with TRBJ1-6; 12 bases in the junction line up with TRBD1. The TCR was taken from a person between 18 and 75 years old in good health. Sequencing used blood. The CDR3 sequence is CASIRGQGAQGPNSPLHF. The bases are TGTGCCAGCATTCGGGGACAGGGGGCCCAGGGGCCAAATTCACCCCTCCACTTT.